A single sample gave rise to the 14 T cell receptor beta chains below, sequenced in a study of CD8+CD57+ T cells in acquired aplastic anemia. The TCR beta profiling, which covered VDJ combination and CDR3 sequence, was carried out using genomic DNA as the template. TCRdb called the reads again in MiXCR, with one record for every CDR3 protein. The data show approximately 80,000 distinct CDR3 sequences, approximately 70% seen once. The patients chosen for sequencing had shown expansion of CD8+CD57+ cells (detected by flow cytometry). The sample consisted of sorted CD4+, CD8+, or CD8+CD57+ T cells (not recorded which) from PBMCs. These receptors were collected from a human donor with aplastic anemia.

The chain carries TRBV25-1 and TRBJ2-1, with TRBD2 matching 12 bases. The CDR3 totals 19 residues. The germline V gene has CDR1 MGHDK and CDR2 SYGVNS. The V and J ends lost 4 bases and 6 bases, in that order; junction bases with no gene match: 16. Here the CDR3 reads CASSGDLGFRTSGTNEQFF. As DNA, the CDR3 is TGTGCCAGCAGTGGGGACCTGGGGTTCCGGACTAGCGGGACCAATGAGCAGTTCTTC.

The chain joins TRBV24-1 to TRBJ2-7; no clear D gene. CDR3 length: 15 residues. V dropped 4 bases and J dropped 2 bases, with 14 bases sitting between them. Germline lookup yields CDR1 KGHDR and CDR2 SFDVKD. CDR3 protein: CATSEGKAVPYEQYF. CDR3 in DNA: TGTGCCACCAGTGAGGGAAAGGCGGTACCCTACGAGCAGTACTTC.

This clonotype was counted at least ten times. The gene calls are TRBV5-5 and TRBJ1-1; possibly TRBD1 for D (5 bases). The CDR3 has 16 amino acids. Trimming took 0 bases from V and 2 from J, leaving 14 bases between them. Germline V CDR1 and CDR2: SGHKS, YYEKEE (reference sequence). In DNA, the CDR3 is TGTGCCAGCAGCTTGGTGTCGGGACTCAGCAACACTGAAGCTTTCTTT. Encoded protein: CASSLVSGLSNTEAFF.

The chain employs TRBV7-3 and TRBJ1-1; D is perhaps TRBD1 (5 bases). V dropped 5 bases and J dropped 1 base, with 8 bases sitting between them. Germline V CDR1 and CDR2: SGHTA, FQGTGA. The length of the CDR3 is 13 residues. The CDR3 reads CASSVDRNTEAFF. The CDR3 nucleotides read TGTGCCAGCAGCGTCGACAGGAACACTGAAGCTTTCTTT.

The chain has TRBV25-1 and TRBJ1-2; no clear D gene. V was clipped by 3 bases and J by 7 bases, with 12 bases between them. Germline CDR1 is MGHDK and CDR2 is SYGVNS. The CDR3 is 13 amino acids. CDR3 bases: TGTGCCAGCAGTGATGGACGTATTGGTGGCTACACCTTC. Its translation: CASSDGRIGGYTF.

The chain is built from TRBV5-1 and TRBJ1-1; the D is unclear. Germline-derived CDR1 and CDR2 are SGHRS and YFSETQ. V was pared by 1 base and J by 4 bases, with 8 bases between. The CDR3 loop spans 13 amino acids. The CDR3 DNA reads TGCGCCAGCAGCTTGCCTTCGCCCACTGAAGCTTTCTTT. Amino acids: CASSLPSPTEAFF. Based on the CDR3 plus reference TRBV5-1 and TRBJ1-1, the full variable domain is KAGVTQTPRYLIKTRGQQVTLSCSPISGHRSVSWYQQTPGQGLQFLFEYFSETQRNKGNFPGRFSGRQFSNSRSEMNVSTLELGDSALYLCASSLPSPTEAFFGQGTRLTVV.

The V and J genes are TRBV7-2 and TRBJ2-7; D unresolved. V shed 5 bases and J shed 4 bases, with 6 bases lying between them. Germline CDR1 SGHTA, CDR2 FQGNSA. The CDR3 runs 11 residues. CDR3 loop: CASSPDYEQYF. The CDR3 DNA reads TGTGCCAGCAGCCCCGATTACGAGCAGTACTTC.

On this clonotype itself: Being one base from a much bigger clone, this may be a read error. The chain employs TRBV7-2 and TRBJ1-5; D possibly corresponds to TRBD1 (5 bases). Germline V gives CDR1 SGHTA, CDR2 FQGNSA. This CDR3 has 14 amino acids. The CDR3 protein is CASSPDSSNQPQRF. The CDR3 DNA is TGTGCCAGCAGCCCTGACAGCTCAAATCAGCCCCAGCGTTTT. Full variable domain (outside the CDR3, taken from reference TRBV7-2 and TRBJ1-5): GAGVSQSPSNKVTEKGKDVELRCDPISGHTALYWYRQSLGQGLEFLIYFQGNSAPDKSGLPSDRFSAERTGGSVSTLTIQRTQQEDSAVYLCASSPDSSNQPQRFGDGTRLSIL.

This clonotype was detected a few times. Here the CDR3 DNA reads TGTGCCTGGAACCCCGGGACAGCAAACAATGAGCAGTTCTTC. It yields the protein CAWNPGTANNEQFF. The chain employs TRBV30 and TRBJ2-1; 7 bases map to TRBD1. Germline V CDR1 and CDR2: GTSNPN, SVGIG (reference sequence). Unmatched junction bases numbered 8, after V lost 4 bases and J lost 5 bases. The CDR3 is 14 residues long.

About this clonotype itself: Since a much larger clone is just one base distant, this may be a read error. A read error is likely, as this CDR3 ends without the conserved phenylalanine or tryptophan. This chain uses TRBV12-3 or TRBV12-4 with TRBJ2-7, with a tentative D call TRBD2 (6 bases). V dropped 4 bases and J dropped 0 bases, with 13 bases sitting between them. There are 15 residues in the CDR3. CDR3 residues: CASSYTGGYSYEQYL. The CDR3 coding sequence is TGTGCCAGCAGTTACACCGGAGGGTACTCCTACGAGCAGTACCTC.

The CDR3 is CASKPQPTSGGTDTQYF. The DNA for the CDR3 is TGCGCCAGCAAACCACAACCGACTAGCGGGGGCACAGATACGCAGTATTTT. The genes are TRBV5-1 and TRBJ2-3; 11 nucleotides agree with TRBD2. J was trimmed by 1 base and V by 6 bases; bases with no gene match: 10. The CDR3 has 17 amino acids. The germline V gene encodes CDR1 SGHRS and CDR2 YFSETQ.

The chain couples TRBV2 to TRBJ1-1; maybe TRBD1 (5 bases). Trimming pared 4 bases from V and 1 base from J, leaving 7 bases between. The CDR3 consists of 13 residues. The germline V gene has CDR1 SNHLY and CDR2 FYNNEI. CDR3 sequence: CASSVGANTEAFF. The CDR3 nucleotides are TGTGCCAGCAGTGTAGGGGCGAACACTGAAGCTTTCTTT. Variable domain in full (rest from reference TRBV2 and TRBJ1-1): EPEVTQTPSHQVTQMGQEVILRCVPISNHLYFYWYRQILGQKVEFLVSFYNNEISEKSEIFDDQFSVERPDGSNFTLKIRSTKLEDSAMYFCASSVGANTEAFFGQGTRLTVV.

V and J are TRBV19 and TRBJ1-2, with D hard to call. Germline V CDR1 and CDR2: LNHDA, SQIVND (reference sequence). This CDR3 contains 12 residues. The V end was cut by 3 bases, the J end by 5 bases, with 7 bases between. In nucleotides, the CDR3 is TGTGCCAGTAGTATCGCCTATTATGGCTACACCTTC. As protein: CASSIAYYGYTF.

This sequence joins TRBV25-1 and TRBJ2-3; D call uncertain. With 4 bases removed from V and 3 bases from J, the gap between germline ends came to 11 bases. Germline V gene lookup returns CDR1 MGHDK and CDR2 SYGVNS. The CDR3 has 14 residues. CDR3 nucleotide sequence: TGTGCCAGCAGTGGAAATCGCCAGACAGATACGCAGTATTTT. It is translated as CASSGNRQTDTQYF.